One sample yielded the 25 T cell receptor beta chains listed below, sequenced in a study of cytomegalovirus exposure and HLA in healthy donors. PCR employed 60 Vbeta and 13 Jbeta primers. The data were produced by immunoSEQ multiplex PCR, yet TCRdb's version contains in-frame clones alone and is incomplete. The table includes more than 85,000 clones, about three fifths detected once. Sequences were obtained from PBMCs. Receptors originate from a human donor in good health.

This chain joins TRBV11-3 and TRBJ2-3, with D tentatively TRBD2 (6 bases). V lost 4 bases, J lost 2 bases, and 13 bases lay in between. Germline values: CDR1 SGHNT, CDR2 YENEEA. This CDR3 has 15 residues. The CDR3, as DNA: TGTGCCAGCAGCTCATCTAGCGAATACACAGATACGCAGTATTTT. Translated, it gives CASSSSSEYTDTQYF.

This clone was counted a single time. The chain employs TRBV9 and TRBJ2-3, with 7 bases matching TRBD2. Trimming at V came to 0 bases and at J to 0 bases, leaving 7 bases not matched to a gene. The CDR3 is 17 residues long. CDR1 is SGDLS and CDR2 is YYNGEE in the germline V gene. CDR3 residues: CASSVGASGKSTDTQYF. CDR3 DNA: TGTGCCAGCAGCGTAGGGGCTAGCGGAAAAAGCACAGATACGCAGTATTTT.

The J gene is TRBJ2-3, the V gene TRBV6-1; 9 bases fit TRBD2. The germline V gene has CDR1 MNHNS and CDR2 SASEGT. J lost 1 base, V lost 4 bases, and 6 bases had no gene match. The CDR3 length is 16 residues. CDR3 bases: TGTGCCAGCAGTGGTTTATCTAGCGGGGGCACAGATACGCAGTATTTT. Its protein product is CASSGLSSGGTDTQYF.

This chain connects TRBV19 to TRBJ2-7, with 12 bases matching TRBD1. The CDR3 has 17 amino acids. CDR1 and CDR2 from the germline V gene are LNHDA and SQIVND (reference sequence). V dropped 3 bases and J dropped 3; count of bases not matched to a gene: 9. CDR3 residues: CASSISGTGGGYYEQYF. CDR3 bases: TGTGCCAGTAGTATTTCGGGGACAGGGGGCGGATACTACGAGCAGTACTTC.

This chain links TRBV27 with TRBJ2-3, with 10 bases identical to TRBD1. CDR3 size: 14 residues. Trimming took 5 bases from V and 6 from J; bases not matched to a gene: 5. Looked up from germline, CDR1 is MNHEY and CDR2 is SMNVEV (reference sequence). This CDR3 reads CASSRDRGRDTQYF. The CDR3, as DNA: TGTGCCAGCAGTCGGGACAGGGGACGGGATACGCAGTATTTT.

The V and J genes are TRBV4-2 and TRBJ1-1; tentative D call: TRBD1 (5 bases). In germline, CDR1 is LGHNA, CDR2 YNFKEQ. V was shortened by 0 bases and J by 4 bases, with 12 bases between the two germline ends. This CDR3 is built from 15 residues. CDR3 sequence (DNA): TGTGCCAGCAGCCAAGATAGCAGGGTGGGCACTGAAGCTTTCTTT. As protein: CASSQDSRVGTEAFF.

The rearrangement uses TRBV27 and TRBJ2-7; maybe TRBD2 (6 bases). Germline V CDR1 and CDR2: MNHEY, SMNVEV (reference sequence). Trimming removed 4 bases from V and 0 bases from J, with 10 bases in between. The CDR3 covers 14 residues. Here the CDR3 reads CASSWTGGSYEQYF. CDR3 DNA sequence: TGTGCCAGCAGTTGGACCGGGGGCTCCTACGAGCAGTACTTC.

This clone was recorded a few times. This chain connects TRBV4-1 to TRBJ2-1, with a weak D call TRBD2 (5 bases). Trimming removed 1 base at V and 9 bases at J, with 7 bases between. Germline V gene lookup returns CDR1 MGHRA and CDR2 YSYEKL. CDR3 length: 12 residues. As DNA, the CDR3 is TGCGCCAGCAGCCAAGGGGCGGGTGAGCAGTTCTTC. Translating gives CASSQGAGEQFF.

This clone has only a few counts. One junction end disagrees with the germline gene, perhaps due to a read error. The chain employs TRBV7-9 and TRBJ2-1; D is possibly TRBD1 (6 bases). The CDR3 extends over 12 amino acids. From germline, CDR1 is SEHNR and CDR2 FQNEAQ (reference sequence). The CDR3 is CSSSPDRNEQFF. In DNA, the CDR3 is TGTTCCAGCAGCCCTGACAGGAATGAGCAGTTCTTC.

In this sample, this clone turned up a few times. In nucleotides, the CDR3 is TGTGCCAGCAGCCGAAGGACAGGGTCGCGGACTGAAGCTTTCTTT. This codes for CASSRRTGSRTEAFF. The V gene is TRBV14, the J gene TRBJ1-1; TRBD1 agrees at 8 bases. CDR1 and CDR2 from the germline V gene are SGHDN and FVKESK. This CDR3 contains 15 residues. V lost 4 bases, J lost 5 bases, and 9 bases stayed unmatched.

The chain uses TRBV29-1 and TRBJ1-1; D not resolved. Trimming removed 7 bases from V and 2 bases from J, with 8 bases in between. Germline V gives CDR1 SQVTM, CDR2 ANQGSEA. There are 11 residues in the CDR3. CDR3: CSAPLNTEAFF. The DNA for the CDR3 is TGCAGCGCGCCACTAAACACTGAAGCTTTCTTT.

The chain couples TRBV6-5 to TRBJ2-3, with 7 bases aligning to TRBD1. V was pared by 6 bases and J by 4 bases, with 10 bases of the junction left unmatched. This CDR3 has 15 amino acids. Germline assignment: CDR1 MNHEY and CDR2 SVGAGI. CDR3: CASSQGQAPPDTQYF. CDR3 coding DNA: TGTGCCAGCAGCCAAGGACAGGCCCCCCCAGATACGCAGTATTTT.

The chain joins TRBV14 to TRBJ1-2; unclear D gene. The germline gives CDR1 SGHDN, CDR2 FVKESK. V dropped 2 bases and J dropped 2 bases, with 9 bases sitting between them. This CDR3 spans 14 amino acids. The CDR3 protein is CASSQPGENYGYTF. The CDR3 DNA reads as TGTGCCAGCAGCCAACCTGGGGAGAACTATGGCTACACCTTC.

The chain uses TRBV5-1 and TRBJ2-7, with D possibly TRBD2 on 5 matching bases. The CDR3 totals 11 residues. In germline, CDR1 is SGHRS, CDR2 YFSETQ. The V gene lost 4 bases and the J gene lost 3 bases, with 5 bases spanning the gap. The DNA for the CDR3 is TGCGCCAGCAGCCGGGACTACGAGCAGTACTTC. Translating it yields CASSRDYEQYF.

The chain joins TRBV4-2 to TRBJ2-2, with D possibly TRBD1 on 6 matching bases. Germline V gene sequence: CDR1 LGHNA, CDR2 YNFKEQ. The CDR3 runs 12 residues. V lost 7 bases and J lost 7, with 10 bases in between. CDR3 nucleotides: TGTGCCAGCAACGAGGGGGTCGGGGAGCTGTTTTTT. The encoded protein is CASNEGVGELFF.

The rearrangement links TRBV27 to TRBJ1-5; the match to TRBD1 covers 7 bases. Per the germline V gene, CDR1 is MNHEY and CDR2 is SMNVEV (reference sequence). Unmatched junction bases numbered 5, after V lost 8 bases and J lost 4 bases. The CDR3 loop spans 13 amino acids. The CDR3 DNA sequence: TGTGCCAGCGGAAGACAGGGAAATCAGCCCCAGCATTTT. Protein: CASGRQGNQPQHF.

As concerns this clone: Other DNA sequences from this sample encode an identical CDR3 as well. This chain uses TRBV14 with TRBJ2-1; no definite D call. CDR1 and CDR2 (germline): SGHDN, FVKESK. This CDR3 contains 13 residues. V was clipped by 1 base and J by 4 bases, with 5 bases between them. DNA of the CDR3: TGTGCCAGCAGCCAAGGGCCGTACAATGAGCAGTTCTTC. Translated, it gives CASSQGPYNEQFF.

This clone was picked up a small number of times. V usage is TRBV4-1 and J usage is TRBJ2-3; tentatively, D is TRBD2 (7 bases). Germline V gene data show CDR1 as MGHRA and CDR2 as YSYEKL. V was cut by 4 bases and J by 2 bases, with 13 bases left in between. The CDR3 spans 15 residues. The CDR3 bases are TGCGCCAGCAGCCGAGGAGGGGGGGTCACAGATACGCAGTATTTT. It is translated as CASSRGGGVTDTQYF.

The CDR3, as DNA: TGCGCCAGCAGTCCCGACAGGGGGGGCGTCTACGAGCAGTACTTC. This sequence encodes CASSPDRGGVYEQYF. The chain recombines TRBV10-1 with TRBJ2-7; TRBD1 agrees at 9 bases. Trimming at V came to 5 bases and at J to 3 bases, leaving 8 bases not matched to a gene. This CDR3 is built from 15 residues. Looked up from germline, CDR1 is WNHNN and CDR2 is SYGVQD (reference sequence).

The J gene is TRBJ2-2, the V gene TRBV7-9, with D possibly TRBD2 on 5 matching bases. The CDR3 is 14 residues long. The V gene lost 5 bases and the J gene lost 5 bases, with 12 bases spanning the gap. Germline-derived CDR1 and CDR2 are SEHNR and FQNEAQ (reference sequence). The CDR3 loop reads CASSPRAGTGELFF. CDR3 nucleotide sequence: TGTGCCAGCAGCCCCCGGGCGGGTACCGGGGAGCTGTTTTTT.

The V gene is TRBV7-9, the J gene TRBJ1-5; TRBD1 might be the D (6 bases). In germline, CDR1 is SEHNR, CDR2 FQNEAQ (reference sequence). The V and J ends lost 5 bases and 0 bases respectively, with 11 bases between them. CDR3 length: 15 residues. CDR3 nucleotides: TGTGCCAGCAGCCAAACAGGGAGTAGCAATCAGCCCCAGCATTTT. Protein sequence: CASSQTGSSNQPQHF.

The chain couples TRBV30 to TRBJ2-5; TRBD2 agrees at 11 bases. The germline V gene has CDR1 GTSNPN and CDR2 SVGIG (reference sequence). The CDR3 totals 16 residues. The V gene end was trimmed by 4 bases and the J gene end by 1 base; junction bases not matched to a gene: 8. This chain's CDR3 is CAWTVKGTSGQETQYF. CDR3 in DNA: TGTGCCTGGACCGTTAAGGGGACTAGCGGCCAAGAGACCCAGTACTTC.

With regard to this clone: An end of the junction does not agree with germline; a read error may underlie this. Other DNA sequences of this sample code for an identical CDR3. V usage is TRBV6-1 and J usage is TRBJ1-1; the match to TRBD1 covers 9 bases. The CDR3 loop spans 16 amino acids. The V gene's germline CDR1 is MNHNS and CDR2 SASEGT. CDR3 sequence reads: CASREGTGRMNTEAFF. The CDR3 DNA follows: TGTGCCAGCAGAGAAGGGACAGGGCGGATGAACACTGAAGCCTTCTTT.

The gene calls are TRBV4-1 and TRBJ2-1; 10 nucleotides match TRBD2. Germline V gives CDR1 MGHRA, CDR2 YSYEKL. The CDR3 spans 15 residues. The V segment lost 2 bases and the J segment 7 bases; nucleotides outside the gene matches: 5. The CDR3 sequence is CASSQTSGMSNEQFF. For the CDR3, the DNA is TGCGCCAGCAGCCAAACTAGCGGGATGAGTAATGAGCAGTTCTTC.

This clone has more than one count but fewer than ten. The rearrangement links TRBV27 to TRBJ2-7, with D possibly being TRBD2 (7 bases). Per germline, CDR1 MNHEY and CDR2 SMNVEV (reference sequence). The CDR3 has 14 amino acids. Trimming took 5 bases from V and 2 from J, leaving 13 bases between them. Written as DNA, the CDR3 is TGTGCCAGCAGTCCAAGGGGGGGCCCCTACGAGCAGTACTTC. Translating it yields CASSPRGGPYEQYF.